This T cell receptor (beta chain) was recorded in a study of blood T cell repertoires in COVID-19. In the study overall: PBMCs, B-cell-depleted T cells, or T cells were the source of the cDNA or gDNA that made up the material.

Trimming shortened V by 5 bases and J by 6 bases, and 10 bases separated the two germline ends. Germline lookup yields CDR1 SGHAT and CDR2 FQNNGV. The CDR3 loop spans 12 amino acids. Original analysis: Cell counts per sample came from amplifying reference gene primers. TCRdb's table, derived via immunoSEQ multiplex PCR, lists solely in-frame clones and lacks some. The V and J calls and clone size are taken from that table; D and trimming were inferred from the DNA. The sample lists 85,000 to 120,000 clones, about 90% occurring once. The sample comprised peripheral blood. The receptor's source is a man in his fifties or sixties with active COVID-19. The chain has TRBV11-2 and TRBJ1-2, with unresolved D. CDR3 DNA sequence: TGTGCCAGCAGCGGGCGGGAGCATGGCTACACCTTC. The encoded protein is CASSGREHGYTF.